What follows are 14 T cell receptor beta chains derived from one specimen sequenced in a study of blood T cell repertoires in COVID-19. Produced via immunoSEQ multiplex PCR; TCRdb's table is partial and in-frame only. Seen here are roughly 330,000 clones, 86% observed once, and the top ten hold 1.6%. Specimen: peripheral blood. Receptors originate from a woman in her 50s with acute or convalescent COVID-19.

The count of this clone is one. The chain uses TRBV21-1 and TRBJ1-5. TRBV21-1 corresponds to a pseudogene. This CDR3 has 18 amino acids. DNA of the CDR3: TGTGCCAGTATATCCCAGTGTGAAGAGGATAAGGGCAATCAGCCCCAGCATTTT. Translated: CASISQCEEDKGNQPQHF.

Only a few counts were recorded for this clone. J is TRBJ1-2 and V is TRBV7-3; no firm D call. Germline assignment: CDR1 SGHTA and CDR2 FQGTGA. V dropped 2 bases and J dropped 7 bases, with 11 bases sitting between them. The CDR3 contains 13 residues. CDR3 region: CASSLGGSSGYTF. The DNA for the CDR3 is TGTGCCAGCAGCTTAGGAGGCTCCAGTGGCTACACCTTC.

Of note for this clone: At one end, the junction sequence differs from germline, possibly due to a read error. The genes are TRBV28 and TRBJ2-7; TRBD2 agrees at 9 bases. Germline-derived CDR1 and CDR2 are MDHEN and SYDVKM. This CDR3 region has 17 residues. The DNA for the CDR3 is TGTGCCGGCAGCCGACCGGGCGGGGCCGCGGGGGGGTACGAGCAGTACTTC. Translated: CAGSRPGGAAGGYEQYF.

The chain employs TRBV30 and TRBJ2-3; the D is unclear. CDR3 length: 12 residues. Between the trimmed V and J ends, which lost 2 bases and 6 bases, there was a span of 9 bases. Germline V gene sequence: CDR1 GTSNPN, CDR2 SVGIG (reference sequence). As DNA, the CDR3 is TGTGCCTGGAGTCCCTTCGGGGATACGCAGTATTTT. Translating it yields CAWSPFGDTQYF. Using reference TRBV30 and TRBJ2-3 for the parts outside the CDR3, the full variable domain is SQTIHQWPATLVQPVGSPLSLECTVEGTSNPNLYWYRQAAGRGLQLLFYSVGIGQISSEVPQNLSASRPQDRQFILSSKKLLLSDSGFYLCAWSPFGDTQYFGPGTRLTVL.

The gene calls are TRBV6-6 and TRBJ2-1, with D maybe TRBD1 (5 bases). This CDR3 has 12 residues. V lost 6 bases and J lost 6, with 9 bases in between. Per germline, CDR1 MNHNY and CDR2 SVGAGI (reference sequence). The DNA for the CDR3 is TGTGCCAGCAGCGACAGTCTCAATGAGCAGTTCTTC. Its protein is CASSDSLNEQFF.

The chain joins TRBV9 to TRBJ2-7; 7 bases fit TRBD1. This CDR3 spans 16 amino acids. The germline CDR1 and CDR2 sequences are SGDLS and YYNGEE. The junction had 6 bases not matched to a gene; V was cut back by 0 bases and J by 0 bases. CDR3 loop: CASSVASKGASYEQYF. CDR3 nucleotide sequence: TGTGCCAGCAGCGTAGCTAGCAAGGGGGCCTCCTACGAGCAGTACTTC.

V gene TRBV6-4 combines with J gene TRBJ2-7, with TRBD1 as a possible D gene (6 bases). Germline CDR1 MRHNA, CDR2 SNTAGT. V was cut by 3 bases and J by 5 bases, with 17 bases left in between. This CDR3 spans 15 amino acids. CDR3 nucleotides: TGTGCCAGCAGTGATTTTGGGACACAGGGCGACGAGCAGTACTTC. It is translated as CASSDFGTQGDEQYF.

About this clone itself: The junction differs from germline at one of its ends, possibly a read error. The chain has TRBV7-7 and TRBJ2-1; 13 nucleotides align to TRBD2. The CDR3 has 15 amino acids. From germline, CDR1 is SSHAT and CDR2 FNYEAQ (reference sequence). The CDR3 bases are TGTGCTAGCAGCCTAGGACTAGCGGGAGTGGGTGAGCAGTTCTTC. This encodes CASSLGLAGVGEQFF.

Note on this clone: The same CDR3 can be traced to other DNA sequences in this sample. This chain uses TRBV7-3 with TRBJ1-1, with a weak D call TRBD1 (5 bases). V shed 2 bases and J shed 2 bases, with 9 bases lying between them. The CDR3 sequence is 14 residues long. Germline V CDR1 and CDR2: SGHTA, FQGTGA. The DNA of the CDR3 is TGTGCCAGCAGCTTAGGGCAGGGTAACACTGAAGCTTTCTTT. This encodes CASSLGQGNTEAFF.

The V call is TRBV9, the J call TRBJ1-3; 9 positions agree with TRBD1. V shed 4 bases and J 1 base; nucleotides not matched to a gene: 6. This CDR3 region has 16 residues. Germline V CDR1 and CDR2: SGDLS, YYNGEE. The DNA of the CDR3 is TGTGCCAGCAGCCCCCGGGACAGGGCTTCTGGAAACACCATATATTTT. Translating it yields CASSPRDRASGNTIYF. Based on the CDR3 plus reference TRBV9 and TRBJ1-3, the full variable domain is DSGVTQTPKHLITATGQRVTLRCSPRSGDLSVYWYQQSLDQGLQFLIQYYNGEERAKGNILERFSAQQFPDLHSELNLSSLELGDSALYFCASSPRDRASGNTIYFGEGSWLTVV.

This rearrangement joins TRBV4-1 to TRBJ2-2, with TRBD1 as a possible D gene (6 bases). Trimming took off 3 bases at V and 8 bases at J, with 19 bases between the two ends. In germline, CDR1 is MGHRA, CDR2 YSYEKL. CDR3 length equals 16 residues. Here the CDR3 reads CASSQVRAYRVGELFF. Here the CDR3 DNA reads TGCGCCAGCAGCCAGGTTCGGGCCTACAGGGTGGGGGAGCTGTTTTTT.

V is TRBV10-3 and J is TRBJ2-3; maybe TRBD1 (5 bases). V was clipped by 3 bases and J by 6 bases, with 10 bases between them. The CDR3 is made up of 13 amino acids. The germline V gene encodes CDR1 ENHRY and CDR2 SYGVKD. This chain's CDR3 is CAISEGVRDTQYF. CDR3 nucleotides: TGTGCCATCAGTGAAGGGGTCAGGGATACGCAGTATTTT.

The rearrangement uses TRBV6-5 and TRBJ2-7, with 8 bases aligning to TRBD1. V lost 6 bases and J lost 2; bases outside the gene matches: 9. CDR3 length: 15 residues. CDR1 and CDR2 (germline): MNHEY, SVGAGI. The CDR3, as DNA: TGTGCCAGCAGAGACACAGGGGGGAGAACCTACGAGCAGTACTTC. This translates into CASRDTGGRTYEQYF.

This chain joins TRBV2 and TRBJ1-1; no firm D call. Germline values: CDR1 SNHLY, CDR2 FYNNEI. The CDR3 loop spans 13 amino acids. The ends were cut back, 11 bases at V and 0 bases at J, with 13 bases in the middle. CDR3: CAGGQVVNTEAFF. DNA of the CDR3: TGTGCCGGAGGTCAGGTAGTGAACACTGAAGCTTTCTTT.